These 27 T cell receptor beta chains share one sample of origin, sequenced in a study of blood T cell repertoires in COVID-19. The assay was immunoSEQ multiplex PCR, and TCRdb's table has in-frame clones only and misses some. The profile shows 150,000 to 200,000 clones, 74% of them singletons. Material: peripheral blood. These TCRs come from a woman aged 80 or over with acute or convalescent COVID-19.

This chain links TRBV5-1 with TRBJ2-5; 10 bases are a match to TRBD2. Germline values: CDR1 SGHRS, CDR2 YFSETQ. This CDR3 has 15 amino acids. V shed 1 base, J shed 3 bases, and the junction held 3 bases outside the gene matches. In nucleotides, the CDR3 is TGCGCCAGCAGCTTGCGGGGGACTAGCGAAGAGACCCAGTACTTC. It is translated as CASSLRGTSEETQYF.

This chain connects TRBV7-9 to TRBJ1-2, with a tentative D call TRBD1 (6 bases). The ends were cut back, 2 bases at V and 7 bases at J, with 17 bases in the middle. This CDR3 is built from 15 residues. Germline V gene lookup returns CDR1 SEHNR and CDR2 FQNEAQ (reference sequence). CDR3 nucleotides: TGTGCCAGCAGCTTACGCCAAGACAGGTCCTCTGGCTACACCTTC. Its translation: CASSLRQDRSSGYTF. Full variable domain (outside the CDR3, taken from reference TRBV7-9 and TRBJ1-2): DTGVSQNPRHKITKRGQNVTFRCDPISEHNRLYWYRQTLGQGPEFLTYFQNEAQLEKSRLLSDRFSAERPKGSFSTLEIQRTEQGDSAMYLCASSLRQDRSSGYTFGSGTRLTVV.

The chain employs TRBV19 and TRBJ2-2, with 11 bases identical to TRBD1. The V segment lost 6 bases and the J segment 0 bases; nucleotides outside the gene matches: 6. Germline V gene sequence: CDR1 LNHDA, CDR2 SQIVND (reference sequence). The CDR3 runs 17 residues. The CDR3 DNA is TGTGCCAGTAGGAAATTGGGACAGGGGGCGAACACCGGGGAGCTGTTTTTT. It yields the protein CASRKLGQGANTGELFF.

Relative to its sample, this clone is medium-sized. The chain combines TRBV28 with TRBJ2-7; D is possibly TRBD1 (5 bases). CDR1 and CDR2 (germline): MDHEN, SYDVKM. The germline V and J ends were trimmed by 3 bases and 5 bases, with 11 bases remaining between them. This CDR3 has 13 amino acids. CDR3 coding DNA: TGTGCCAGCAGTTTGGCGAGACAGAACGAGCAGTACTTC. It is translated as CASSLARQNEQYF.

The V and J genes are TRBV27 and TRBJ2-5; TRBD1 matches 8 bases. The CDR3 has 16 residues. With V trimmed by 3 bases and J by 4 bases, 10 bases remained unmatched. Looked up from germline, CDR1 is MNHEY and CDR2 is SMNVEV (reference sequence). CDR3 coding DNA: TGTGCCAGCAGTTTGGTCGGTGGACAGGGAGGAGAGACCCAGTACTTC. Translation: CASSLVGGQGGETQYF.

The J gene is TRBJ1-1, the V gene TRBV5-4; 7 nucleotides line up with TRBD1. Germline loops: CDR1 SGHNT, CDR2 YYREEE (reference sequence). This CDR3 contains 15 residues. Losses at the gene ends were 3 bases for V and 1 base for J; bases not matched to a gene: 6. The CDR3 nucleotides are TGTGCCAGCAGCTCTACCGGGACAGCGAACACTGAAGCTTTCTTT. Protein: CASSSTGTANTEAFF.

This rearrangement joins TRBV5-1 to TRBJ2-2; 7 nucleotides match TRBD2. Germline V lookup: CDR1 SGHRS, CDR2 YFSETQ. The CDR3 covers 19 residues. V lost 0 bases to trimming and J lost 0 bases; unmatched junction nucleotides: 11. CDR3 sequence reads: CASSLGPWWGGTNTGELFF. CDR3 in DNA: TGCGCCAGCAGCTTGGGACCATGGTGGGGGGGAACGAACACCGGGGAGCTGTTTTTT.

This clone was seen only a few times. The chain uses TRBV7-2 and TRBJ2-2; TRBD2 aligns across 7 bases. V trimming: 5 bases; J trimming: 6 bases; junction bases outside the gene matches: 12. The germline CDR1 and CDR2 sequences are SGHTA and FQGNSA. The CDR3 is 16 residues long. CDR3 sequence reads: CASSPGNGRKAGELFF. Here the CDR3 DNA reads TGTGCCAGCAGCCCCGGGAACGGGAGGAAGGCCGGGGAGCTGTTTTTT. Complete variable domain (other parts from reference TRBV7-2 and TRBJ2-2): GAGVSQSPSNKVTEKGKDVELRCDPISGHTALYWYRQSLGQGLEFLIYFQGNSAPDKSGLPSDRFSAERTGGSVSTLTIQRTQQEDSAVYLCASSPGNGRKAGELFFGEGSRLTVL.

This chain links TRBV27 with TRBJ2-1; the match to TRBD2 covers 9 bases. Germline V gene sequence: CDR1 MNHEY, CDR2 SMNVEV (reference sequence). This CDR3 is 13 amino acids long. J was trimmed by 7 bases and V by 6 bases; bases with no gene match: 4. CDR3 region: CASRLAGSNEQFF. The CDR3 DNA sequence: TGTGCCAGCAGGCTAGCGGGAAGTAATGAGCAGTTCTTC.

The chain has TRBV10-3 and TRBJ2-2; 8 bases agree with TRBD1. Germline V gene lookup returns CDR1 ENHRY and CDR2 SYGVKD. V shed 8 bases, J shed 3 bases, and the junction held 14 bases outside the gene matches. The CDR3 is 17 amino acids. CDR3 region: CAIERTGTGLYTGELFF. CDR3 in DNA: TGTGCCATCGAACGAACCGGGACAGGTCTCTACACCGGGGAGCTGTTTTTT.

The V and J genes are TRBV18 and TRBJ2-7, with 8 bases aligning to TRBD1. Germline-derived CDR1 and CDR2 are KGHSH and LQKENI. V gave up 6 bases and J gave up 2 bases; unmatched junction bases: 12. The CDR3 runs 16 residues. The CDR3, as DNA: TGTGCCAGCTCCCAAACTCCCGGGACAGGAGCCTACGAGCAGTACTTC. It yields the protein CASSQTPGTGAYEQYF.

This sequence joins TRBV7-2 and TRBJ1-4; the D is unclear. V was cut by 2 bases and J by 8 bases, with 9 bases left in between. Germline assignment: CDR1 SGHTA and CDR2 FQGNSA. The CDR3 extends over 13 amino acids. The CDR3 region is CASSLHIGEKLFF. CDR3 DNA: TGTGCCAGCAGCTTACACATCGGGGAAAAACTGTTTTTT.

This rearrangement joins TRBV24-1 to TRBJ2-1; D is perhaps TRBD1 (5 bases). The germline V gene has CDR1 KGHDR and CDR2 SFDVKD. Deletions cut 10 bases from V and 1 base from J, with 10 bases between. The CDR3 contains 13 residues. DNA of the CDR3: TGTGCCACAGGGGCTGATTCCTACAATGAGCAGTTCTTC. It specifies CATGADSYNEQFF.

The chain is built from TRBV3-1 (or the pseudogene TRBV3-2) and TRBJ2-7; perhaps TRBD1 as D (6 bases). V dropped 0 bases and J dropped 5 bases, with 8 bases sitting between them. Germline V gives CDR1 LGHDT, CDR2 YNNKEL (reference sequence). The CDR3 consists of 13 residues. DNA for the CDR3: TGTGCCAGCAGCCAAGAAGGGGGAAACGAGCAGTACTTC. It encodes CASSQEGGNEQYF.

This clone has a single count. The chain combines TRBV28 with TRBJ2-7, with 10 nucleotides matching TRBD2. Trimming cost V 6 bases and J 7 bases; bases outside gene matches: 9. Germline V CDR1 and CDR2: MDHEN, SYDVKM. This CDR3 contains 14 residues. The CDR3 coding sequence is TGTGCCAGCAGCCTAACTAGCGGGACGTTTGAGCAGTACTTC. This translates into CASSLTSGTFEQYF.

Regarding this clone: Other DNA sequences from this sample encode an identical CDR3 as well. This sequence joins TRBV5-1 and TRBJ2-3; TRBD2 aligns across 9 bases. The CDR3 contains 16 residues. The V gene end was trimmed by 0 bases and the J gene end by 0 bases; junction bases not matched to a gene: 2. Germline V gene lookup returns CDR1 SGHRS and CDR2 YFSETQ. Written as DNA, the CDR3 is TGCGCCAGCAGCTTGGGACTAGCGGAAAGCACAGATACGCAGTATTTT. Translating gives CASSLGLAESTDTQYF.

The table lists this clone with a count of one. The CDR3 protein is CASSIERGDYGYTF. Here the CDR3 DNA reads TGTGCCAGTAGTATTGAACGGGGAGACTATGGCTACACCTTC. The J gene is TRBJ1-2, the V gene TRBV19; D not resolved. Trimming took 3 bases from V and 3 from J, leaving 11 bases between them. CDR3 length: 14 residues. Germline V lookup: CDR1 LNHDA, CDR2 SQIVND (reference sequence).

The chain joins TRBV5-4 to TRBJ2-5; 14 positions match TRBD2. The CDR3 sequence is 16 residues long. Trimming cost V 4 bases and J 5 bases; bases outside gene matches: 7. Per germline, CDR1 SGHNT and CDR2 YYREEE (reference sequence). CDR3: CASSPTSGRDEETQYF. The DNA for the CDR3 is TGTGCCAGCAGCCCGACTAGCGGGAGGGACGAGGAGACCCAGTACTTC.

The genes are TRBV27 and TRBJ1-2; a weak D match, TRBD1 (5 bases). The V gene lost 5 bases and the J gene lost 7 bases, with 26 bases spanning the gap. CDR3 length: 17 amino acids. Germline-derived CDR1 and CDR2 are MNHEY and SMNVEV (reference sequence). CDR3 protein: CASSNRKDAIRTGGYTF. The DNA for the CDR3 is TGTGCCAGCAGTAACAGGAAGGATGCTATAAGGACGGGTGGCTACACCTTC.

J is TRBJ1-4 and V is TRBV14; TRBD1 matches at 7 bases. Germline V gene data show CDR1 as SGHDN and CDR2 as FVKESK. V trimming: 5 bases; J trimming: 0 bases; junction bases outside the gene matches: 6. The CDR3 loop spans 16 amino acids. The CDR3 protein is CASSAQQGPTNEKLFF. The DNA of the CDR3 is TGTGCCAGCAGCGCACAACAGGGGCCAACTAATGAAAAACTGTTTTTT.

The chain uses TRBV14 and TRBJ2-7; D gene ambiguous. The CDR3 length is 15 residues. Trimming left V 3 bases short and J 7 bases short, with 19 bases between. CDR1 and CDR2 (germline): SGHDN, FVKESK. The CDR3 is CASSHSSLRPWEQYF. As DNA, the CDR3 is TGTGCCAGCAGCCATTCTTCTCTGAGGCCGTGGGAGCAGTACTTC. Using reference TRBV14 and TRBJ2-7 for the parts outside the CDR3, the full variable domain is EAGVTQFPSHSVIEKGQTVTLRCDPISGHDNLYWYRRVMGKEIKFLLHFVKESKQDESGMPNNRFLAERTGGTYSTLKVQPAELEDSGVYFCASSHSSLRPWEQYFGPGTRLTVT.

V gene TRBV6-1 combines with J gene TRBJ2-4, with 7 bases identical to TRBD2. This CDR3 spans 13 amino acids. V dropped 3 bases and J dropped 7; count of bases not matched to a gene: 3. Germline CDR1 is MNHNS and CDR2 is SASEGT. CDR3: CASSEIGGNIQYF. Here the CDR3 DNA reads TGTGCCAGCAGTGAGATCGGGGGGAACATTCAGTACTTC.

J is TRBJ1-5 and V is TRBV6-5, with 9 bases identical to TRBD1. The CDR3 consists of 15 residues. Trimming took 6 bases from V and 6 from J; bases not matched to a gene: 9. Germline values: CDR1 MNHEY, CDR2 SVGAGI. The CDR3 region has the DNA TGTGCCAGCAGGCCGGGACAGGGTGTAGGTCAGCCCCAGCATTTT. This gives the protein CASRPGQGVGQPQHF.

This clone was seen a single time. The chain combines TRBV28 with TRBJ2-1; weak D call: TRBD2 (5 bases). V was cut by 5 bases and J by 8 bases, with 31 bases left in between. CDR1 is MDHEN and CDR2 is SYDVKM in the germline V gene. The CDR3 length is 19 residues. The DNA for the CDR3 is TGTGCCAGCAGTGGGCCTTATGACCCTGCTGGGAGAAACGGGGATGAGCAGTTCTTC. Translation: CASSGPYDPAGRNGDEQFF.

The genes are TRBV9 and TRBJ2-1, with 9 nucleotides matching TRBD1. Trimming cost V 0 bases and J 7 bases; bases outside gene matches: 5. Germline V gives CDR1 SGDLS, CDR2 YYNGEE. This CDR3 has 15 amino acids. The DNA for the CDR3 is TGTGCCAGCAGCGTAGAGAGGACAGGGGATAATGAGCAGTTCTTC. Amino acid sequence: CASSVERTGDNEQFF.

The gene calls are TRBV28 and TRBJ1-3; 12 bases are shared with TRBD1. The trim removed 6 bases at V and 4 bases at J, leaving 7 bases unmatched. The germline V gene encodes CDR1 MDHEN and CDR2 SYDVKM. The CDR3 length is 16 residues. Here the CDR3 reads CASRGGTGGEGNTIYF. CDR3 bases: TGTGCCAGCAGAGGCGGGACAGGGGGCGAAGGAAACACCATATATTTT.

This clone was detected a few times. The chain uses TRBV2 and TRBJ1-5; D is undetermined. Germline CDR1 SNHLY, CDR2 FYNNEI. Trimming stripped 4 bases from V and 2 bases from J, with 12 bases between. This CDR3 spans 15 amino acids. The CDR3 loop reads CASSVQSLGNQPQHF. The CDR3, as DNA: TGTGCCAGCAGTGTACAATCCCTGGGCAATCAGCCCCAGCATTTT. Using reference TRBV2 and TRBJ1-5 for the parts outside the CDR3, the full variable domain is EPEVTQTPSHQVTQMGQEVILRCVPISNHLYFYWYRQILGQKVEFLVSFYNNEISEKSEIFDDQFSVERPDGSNFTLKIRSTKLEDSAMYFCASSVQSLGNQPQHFGDGTRLSIL.